A single sample is the source of the 13 T cell receptor beta chains below, sequenced in a study of cytomegalovirus exposure and HLA in healthy donors (TCRdb year 2017). Receptor amplification or capture employed the immunoSEQ multiplex PCR assay. A mixture of 60 forward primers for TCR Vbeta segments and 13 reverse primers for TCR Jbeta segments was used in the multiplex PCR. As stored in TCRdb, this immuneACCESS dataset retains in-frame rearrangements with V and J assigned. A fraction of the clones does not appear; measured against another copy, unresolved V genes explain less than half of the discrepancy, and the remainder lacks a known reason. A total of over 150,000 clones appear in this sample, around three quarters of them only once. Clones ranked in the top ten supply about 4% of the sample. The material sequenced was PBMCs. The receptors shown here come from a middle-aged woman in good health and CMV-seronegative.

The rearrangement links TRBV6-1 to TRBJ2-6; perhaps TRBD1 as D (6 bases). Germline V gives CDR1 MNHNS, CDR2 SASEGT. Trimming removed 10 bases from V and 0 bases from J, with 13 bases in between. The CDR3 is 15 residues long. CDR3: CAIATGTSGANVLTF. CDR3 coding DNA: TGTGCCATCGCCACAGGGACCTCTGGGGCCAACGTCCTGACTTTC.

V gene TRBV5-1 combines with J gene TRBJ1-2, with 10 nucleotides matching TRBD1. The germline gives CDR1 SGHRS, CDR2 YFSETQ. V was pared by 2 bases and J by 3 bases, with 7 bases of the junction left unmatched. The CDR3 spans 16 residues. The CDR3: CASSLGPGQGDYGYTF. The CDR3 DNA reads TGCGCCAGCAGCTTAGGTCCCGGACAGGGGGACTATGGCTACACCTTC. The full variable domain, rest sourced from reference TRBV5-1 and TRBJ1-2, is KAGVTQTPRYLIKTRGQQVTLSCSPISGHRSVSWYQQTPGQGLQFLFEYFSETQRNKGNFPGRFSGRQFSNSRSEMNVSTLELGDSALYLCASSLGPGQGDYGYTFGSGTRLTVV.

The table lists this clone with a count of one. V is TRBV28 and J is TRBJ1-2; possibly TRBD1 for D (5 bases). The germline gives CDR1 MDHEN, CDR2 SYDVKM. This CDR3 has 11 amino acids. V was cut by 4 bases and J by 8 bases, with 8 bases left in between. The CDR3 DNA reads TGTGCCAGCAGTTGGGGCTGGGGCTACACCTTC. It is translated as CASSWGWGYTF.

CDR3 amino acids: CSVGTGDYGYTF. CDR3 coding DNA: TGCAGCGTGGGGACAGGGGACTATGGCTACACCTTC. The chain combines TRBV29-1 with TRBJ1-2, with TRBD1 matching over 10 bases. Germline V lookup: CDR1 SQVTM, CDR2 ANQGSEA. J gave up 3 bases and V 6 bases, and 1 base lay outside the gene matches. CDR3 length: 12 residues.

The chain links TRBV18 to TRBJ2-7; 7 bases line up with TRBD1. Germline CDR1 reads KGHSH; CDR2 reads LQKENI. V lost 4 bases to trimming and J lost 3 bases; unmatched junction nucleotides: 6. This CDR3 is built from 14 residues. CDR3 sequence: CASSHGQEIYEQYF. DNA for the CDR3: TGTGCCAGCTCACACGGACAGGAAATCTACGAGCAGTACTTC.

This clone came up a few times. The V gene is TRBV5-1, the J gene TRBJ2-1, with 7 positions matching TRBD1. The length of the CDR3 is 13 residues. J lost 6 bases, V lost 3 bases, and 3 bases had no gene match. Germline V CDR1 and CDR2: SGHRS, YFSETQ. CDR3 protein: CASSSGQSNEQFF. The CDR3 DNA reads as TGCGCCAGCAGCTCGGGACAGAGCAATGAGCAGTTCTTC.

The chain employs TRBV7-8 and TRBJ1-1; 8 nucleotides align to TRBD1. CDR1 is SGHVS and CDR2 is FQNEAQ in the germline V gene. Trimming took 4 bases from V and 4 from J; bases not matched to a gene: 11. CDR3 length equals 16 residues. The DNA for the CDR3 is TGTGCCAGCAGCTCCCGACAGGGGAGGACGGTCACTGAAGCTTTCTTT. Protein product: CASSSRQGRTVTEAFF.

A single count supports this clone. This sequence joins TRBV4-1 and TRBJ1-5; D call uncertain. The CDR3 extends over 14 amino acids. Trimming cost V 0 bases and J 5 bases, with 8 bases left between them. The V gene's germline CDR1 is MGHRA and CDR2 YSYEKL. The CDR3 region has the DNA TGCGCCAGCAGCCAAGATCCAGCGTATCAGCCCCAGCATTTT. Translated: CASSQDPAYQPQHF.

This chain's CDR3 is CASSSQWASYEQYF. The CDR3, as DNA: TGTGCCAGCAGTTCCCAGTGGGCCTCCTACGAGCAGTACTTC. The V call is TRBV6-1, the J call TRBJ2-7; no definite D call. Germline CDR1 reads MNHNS; CDR2 reads SASEGT. V shed 5 bases and J shed 0 bases, with 11 bases lying between them. CDR3 length: 14 residues.

The CDR3 DNA reads as TGTGCCTGGAGTGACGGACTAGCGGGACCAGATACGCAGTATTTT. Protein: CAWSDGLAGPDTQYF. The chain couples TRBV30 to TRBJ2-3; the match to TRBD2 covers 12 bases. The CDR3 totals 15 residues. CDR1 and CDR2 (germline): GTSNPN, SVGIG (reference sequence). The J segment lost 4 bases and the V segment lost 1 base, leaving 3 bases of the junction unmatched.

V is TRBV2 and J is TRBJ1-3; TRBD1 agrees at 9 bases. The CDR3 runs to 15 residues. The V and J ends lost 6 bases and 3 bases, in that order; junction bases with no gene match: 6. CDR1 is SNHLY, CDR2 FYNNEI, per germline. CDR3 bases: TGTGCCAGCAGGGAGGACAGGGGAGGTGGAAACACCATATATTTT. It codes for CASREDRGGGNTIYF.

This chain links TRBV6-6 with TRBJ2-7; 7 nucleotides agree with TRBD1. Per germline, CDR1 MNHNY and CDR2 SVGAGI (reference sequence). V shed 6 bases, J shed 1 base, and the junction held 9 bases outside the gene matches. The CDR3 consists of 15 residues. The CDR3 DNA reads as TGTGCCAGCAGATCCGGGACAGAGGAATCCTACGAGCAGTACTTC. Residues: CASRSGTEESYEQYF.

CDR3 in amino acids: CASSNRDRGDGELFF. CDR3 nucleotide sequence: TGCGCCAGCAGCAACCGGGACAGGGGGGACGGGGAGCTGTTTTTT. V gene TRBV5-1 combines with J gene TRBJ2-2; 11 nucleotides match TRBD1. CDR3 size: 15 residues. V gave up 4 bases and J gave up 7 bases; unmatched junction bases: 6. CDR1 SGHRS and CDR2 YFSETQ come from the germline V gene. The variable domain in full, completed from reference TRBV5-1 and TRBJ2-2, reads KAGVTQTPRYLIKTRGQQVTLSCSPISGHRSVSWYQQTPGQGLQFLFEYFSETQRNKGNFPGRFSGRQFSNSRSEMNVSTLELGDSALYLCASSNRDRGDGELFFGEGSRLTVL.